This T cell receptor beta chain comes out of a study of blood T cells in healthy people across ages. Study results and caveats: Donor CMV status, an unknown factor, possibly confounded changes in expanded clonotypes. Diversity figures derived from one million T cells were judged to underestimate the true value. Diversity of TCR beta per million T cells declined in a roughly linear way with age.

Turning to this clonotype: The antigen remains unidentified.

Losses at the gene ends were 5 bases for V and 5 bases for J; bases not matched to a gene: 10. There are 14 residues in the CDR3. Germline values: CDR1 SQVTM, CDR2 ANQGSEA. Primed by a sample-barcoded 5' primer and a J-beta primer mix, a second PCR proceeded for 7 to 11 cycles. MiXCR, run by TCRdb on the 5' RACE reads, gives a single entry per CDR3 protein. The sample carries 790,000 or so distinct CDR3 sequences, about 61% recorded once. The receptor's source is a man aged 35 to 55 in good health. Input material: blood. V usage is TRBV29-1 and J usage is TRBJ2-7; 9 bases map to TRBD2. In DNA form, the CDR3 reads TGCAGCGTTCCAAATAGCGGGAGTAAGGACGAGCAGTACTTC. Translation: CSVPNSGSKDEQYF.